Listed below are T cell receptor beta chains from one sample, sequenced in a study of T cell responses to AZD1222 COVID-19 vaccine. The table came from immunoSEQ multiplex PCR; TCRdb's copy has only in-frame clones and leaves some out. Among roughly 100,000 clones, approximately 89% were seen once, and the ten largest hold over 15%. Material: peripheral blood, obtained on day 0 of AZD1222 vaccination. The receptor source for this set is an adult in good health. Each CDR3 is given with its conserved first and last residue. A D gene is named only where the DNA matches it firmly. Expanded clones get a size class; other rows say once, few or many, or leave the size out.

V gene	J gene	D gene	clone size	CDR3 DNA	CDR3 protein
TRBV29-1	TRBJ1-3	TRBD1	-	TGCAGCGTTTCACAGGGGGAATCTGGAAACACCATATATTTT	CSVSQGESGNTIYF
TRBV4-1	TRBJ2-1	-	-	TGCGCCAGCAGACAAGATACAGGCCTTTACAATGAGCAGTTCTTC	CASRQDTGLYNEQFF
TRBV19	TRBJ1-1	-	-	TGTGCCAGTAGATCCCAGGCGGGGAACACTGAAGCTTTCTTT	CASRSQAGNTEAFF
TRBV11-2	TRBJ2-1	-	-	TGTGCCAGCAGCTTAGCTGCTACCCCTGAGCAGTTCTTC	CASSLAATPEQFF
TRBV11-3	TRBJ1-1	-	-	TGTGCCAGCAGCCCCGGAGGGGGAAACACTGAAGCTTTCTTT	CASSPGGGNTEAFF
TRBV19	TRBJ1-1	TRBD1	-	TGTGCCAGTAGTATAGGACAGGGGGGCACTGAAGCTTTCTTT	CASSIGQGGTEAFF
TRBV19	TRBJ2-1	-	-	TGTGCCAGTAGTATAGGGCTAGCGCGTAGAAATGAGCAGTTCTTC	CASSIGLARRNEQFF
TRBV2	TRBJ1-1	-	-	TGTGCCAGCAGCCACTACACTGAAGCTTTCTTT	CASSHYTEAFF
TRBV4-1	TRBJ1-6	-	-	TGCGCCAGCAGCCTGGGTGACGCTTCACCCCTCCACTTT	CASSLGDASPLHF
TRBV7-9	TRBJ1-5	-	once	TGTGCCAGCAGCTTAAGAGGGGCGGCCAATCAGCCCCAGCATTTT	CASSLRGAANQPQHF
TRBV3-1/TRBV3-2	TRBJ1-3	-	-	TGTGCCAGCAGCCAAATGGGACAAAGAGGAAACACCATATATTTT	CASSQMGQRGNTIYF
TRBV7-9	TRBJ2-1	-	-	TGTGCCAGCAGCCCCGGCTGGGGGGGCCCTAGGGGCAATGAGCAGTTCTTC	CASSPGWGGPRGNEQFF
TRBV5-1	TRBJ2-5	TRBD1	-	TGCGCCAGCAGCTTCCGGGACAGGGCCCAGGGGACCCAGTACTTC	CASSFRDRAQGTQYF
TRBV7-2	TRBJ1-2	-	-	TGTGCCAGCAGCCCCGGACCCGGGACGGGACTCTATGGCTACACCTTC	CASSPGPGTGLYGYTF
TRBV5-1	TRBJ2-7	TRBD1	-	TGCGCCAGCAGCTACTGGGGACAGGGGCTTTCCTACGAGCAGTACTTC	CASSYWGQGLSYEQYF
TRBV30	TRBJ1-4	-	-	TGTGCCTGGACCGGGGGCGGGAGGGAAAAACTGTTTTTT	CAWTGGGREKLFF
TRBV4-1	TRBJ1-2	TRBD1	once	TGCGCCAGCAGCCAAGCATTAACAGGGGGTAACTATGGCTACACCTTC	CASSQALTGGNYGYTF
TRBV5-6	TRBJ2-3	-	-	TGTGCCAGCAGCTTACCTGGGGCAGATACGCAGTATTTT	CASSLPGADTQYF
TRBV7-6	TRBJ1-1	-	-	TGTGCCAGCAGCCTGCAGGTGAACACTGAAGCTTTCTTT	CASSLQVNTEAFF
TRBV5-1	TRBJ2-6	-	-	TGCGCCAGCAGCTTGGACGGTCCTCGAGCCAACGTCCTGACTTTC	CASSLDGPRANVLTF
TRBV5-4	TRBJ1-1	TRBD1	-	TGTGCCAGCAGATTGACAGGGGGTAACACTGAAGCTTTCTTT	CASRLTGGNTEAFF
TRBV10-3	TRBJ2-7	-	-	TGTGCCATCAGTAGTGGGAAACGCGACGAGCAGTACTTC	CAISSGKRDEQYF